The 31 T cell receptor beta chains in this list originate from one sample, sequenced in a study of T-cell memory formation after mild COVID-19 (dated by TCRdb to the early 2020s). Libraries were prepared through 5' RACE. The listed sequencing device is Illumina NovaSeq 6000. Through fastp at Q25 and MiXCR, TCRdb rebuilt clones from the public reads, retaining in-frame beta chains. Each entry is one CDR3 protein sequence, shown with its most common DNA and genes. The sample includes 250,000 to 300,000 distinct CDR3 sequences, with 15% to 20% observed a single time. About a fifth of the sample is held by the ten biggest clonotypes. The sequencing sample was made of PBMCs or a T cell subset sorted from them (not recorded which). Source of these receptors: a man aged 18 to 29 who had mild COVID-19 (a few samples of this study predate the infection). The sample titles of this study are shuffled in the database, so cell type and time point are left out; the donor was told from shared clones.

This chain uses TRBV4-1 with TRBJ2-5; TRBD1 aligns across 10 bases. Per the germline V gene, CDR1 is MGHRA and CDR2 is YSYEKL. V gave up 4 bases and J gave up 5 bases; unmatched junction bases: 7. The CDR3 has 15 amino acids. CDR3 sequence: CASSPGTGEKETQYF. Here the CDR3 DNA reads TGCGCCAGCAGCCCGGGGACAGGGGAAAAGGAGACCCAGTACTTC.

The V gene is TRBV7-3, the J gene TRBJ2-2, with a tentative D call TRBD1 (7 bases). Germline V CDR1 and CDR2: SGHTA, FQGTGA. With 5 bases removed from V and 3 bases from J, the gap between germline ends came to 19 bases. CDR3 length equals 17 residues. DNA for the CDR3: TGTGCCAGCAGCCCCTCAGGGGGGAGATACTACACCGGGGAGCTGTTTTTT. Protein sequence: CASSPSGGRYYTGELFF.

This clonotype showed up just a few times. V usage is TRBV3-1 and J usage is TRBJ2-3; possibly TRBD2 for D (5 bases). The ends were cut back, 4 bases at V and 4 bases at J, with 15 bases in the middle. The CDR3 totals 15 residues. CDR1 and CDR2 from the germline V gene are LGHDT and YNNKEL (reference sequence). The CDR3 sequence: CASSPRERLADTQYF. CDR3 nucleotide sequence: TGTGCCAGCAGCCCACGGGAACGGTTGGCAGATACGCAGTATTTT.

CDR3 bases: TGCAGTGCTTCCCCAGGTTACGAGCAGTACGTC. This gives the protein CSASPGYEQYV. This rearrangement joins TRBV20-1 to TRBJ2-7; D is unresolved. Germline V lookup: CDR1 DFQATT, CDR2 SNEGSKA (reference sequence). The CDR3 is made up of 11 amino acids. Trimming took off 5 bases at V and 4 bases at J, with 9 bases between the two ends.

In this sample, this clonotype turned up a few times. The chain recombines TRBV9 with TRBJ2-2, with 10 nucleotides matching TRBD2. The germline gives CDR1 SGDLS, CDR2 YYNGEE. The CDR3 has 15 amino acids. V shed 2 bases, J shed 6 bases, and the junction held 4 bases outside the gene matches. In DNA, the CDR3 is TGTGCCAGCAGCGTTAGCGGGGGGCTGGCCGGGGAGCTGTTTTTT. This sequence encodes CASSVSGGLAGELFF.

The chain couples TRBV7-9 to TRBJ2-2; D not resolved. Germline CDR1 is SEHNR and CDR2 is FQNEAQ (reference sequence). Trimming left V 5 bases short and J 4 bases short, with 14 bases between. CDR3 size: 15 residues. CDR3 in DNA: TGTGCCAGCAGCGCTCTCTCCTGGGCCACCGGGGAGCTGTTTTTT. It translates to CASSALSWATGELFF.

As to this clonotype: A much larger clone differs from this one at a single base, so this may be a read error. This rearrangement joins TRBV6-6 to TRBJ1-4; 7 bases match TRBD1. The CDR3 has 16 residues. Looked up from germline, CDR1 is MNHNY and CDR2 is SVGAGI (reference sequence). The DNA of the CDR3 is TGTGCCGGCAGTCACACAACAGGGGCGGAAAGGGTAAAACTGTTTTTT. Residues: CAGSHTTGAERVKLFF.

The table lists this clonotype with a few counts. The chain couples TRBV12-5 to TRBJ1-1; D is undetermined. The ends were cut back, 3 bases at V and 1 base at J, with 12 bases in the middle. CDR1 is LGHNT, CDR2 FRNRAP, per germline. The CDR3 loop spans 15 amino acids. The CDR3, as DNA: TGTGCTAGTGGTTTTGGTAGGGCCGAGAACACTGAAGCTTTCTTT. Translation gives CASGFGRAENTEAFF.

CDR3 residues: CASSPQGTGGLKAFF. DNA for the CDR3: TGTGCCAGCAGTCCCCAAGGGACAGGGGGCCTAAAAGCTTTCTTT. V gene TRBV6-5 combines with J gene TRBJ1-1, with 12 bases identical to TRBD1. Losses at the gene ends were 5 bases for V and 9 bases for J; bases not matched to a gene: 10. Germline V gene sequence: CDR1 MNHEY, CDR2 SVGAGI. This CDR3 is 15 amino acids long.

The chain uses TRBV10-2 and TRBJ2-2; TRBD1 is a possible D gene (6 bases). The CDR3 spans 14 residues. Germline V gene lookup returns CDR1 WSHSY and CDR2 SAAADI. Trimming took 9 bases from V and 1 from J, leaving 12 bases between them. In DNA, the CDR3 is TGCGCCAGGGCAGGGACATTGAACACCGGGGAGCTGTTTTTT. It encodes CARAGTLNTGELFF.

This chain links TRBV7-8 with TRBJ1-2; 8 nucleotides line up with TRBD1. This CDR3 is 17 amino acids long. Germline V gene sequence: CDR1 SGHVS, CDR2 FQNEAQ. The J segment lost 2 bases and the V segment lost 4 bases, leaving 12 bases of the junction unmatched. CDR3 region: CASSYPLDRQGNYGYTF. The DNA of the CDR3 is TGTGCCAGCAGCTACCCCCTAGACCGACAGGGGAACTATGGCTACACCTTC.

V gene TRBV7-4 combines with J gene TRBJ1-5, with D unresolved. The germline CDR1 and CDR2 sequences are SGHVT and SQSDAQ. Trimming left V 1 base short and J 10 bases short, with 8 bases between. This CDR3 has 12 residues. As DNA, the CDR3 is TGTGCCAGCAGCTTAGTAAGTCTACCCCAGCATTTT. Protein: CASSLVSLPQHF.

This clonotype was seen a handful of times. The rearrangement links TRBV7-9 to TRBJ1-3; D is undetermined. From germline, CDR1 is SEHNR and CDR2 FQNEAQ (reference sequence). Between the trimmed V and J ends, which lost 1 base and 4 bases, there was a span of 14 bases. There are 16 residues in the CDR3. CDR3 loop: CASSLDGGRLGNTIYF. CDR3 nucleotides: TGTGCCAGCAGCTTAGATGGTGGACGGCTCGGAAACACCATATATTTT. Full variable domain (outside the CDR3, taken from reference TRBV7-9 and TRBJ1-3): DTGVSQNPRHKITKRGQNVTFRCDPISEHNRLYWYRQTLGQGPEFLTYFQNEAQLEKSRLLSDRFSAERPKGSFSTLEIQRTEQGDSAMYLCASSLDGGRLGNTIYFGEGSWLTVV.

This clonotype showed up just a few times. The chain has TRBV10-3 and TRBJ2-5; D unclear. Germline V gives CDR1 ENHRY, CDR2 SYGVKD. This CDR3 is built from 14 residues. Deletions cut 0 bases from V and 4 bases from J, with 9 bases between. CDR3 DNA: TGTGCCATCAGTGAGTCGAGAGGCCGAGAGACCCAGTACTTC. Protein product: CAISESRGRETQYF.

This clonotype was detected a few times. This chain connects TRBV12-3 or TRBV12-4 to TRBJ2-3, with TRBD2 matching over 13 bases. CDR3 size: 14 residues. Trimming took 6 bases from V and 7 from J; bases not matched to a gene: 4. The CDR3 DNA follows: TGTGCCAGCAGGACTAGCGGGGGGTTAAATACGCAGTATTTT. Protein: CASRTSGGLNTQYF.

The J gene is TRBJ2-5, the V gene TRBV3-1; 7 bases match TRBD2. Germline V gene sequence: CDR1 LGHDT, CDR2 YNNKEL (reference sequence). CDR3 size: 16 residues. V gave up 2 bases and J gave up 2 bases; unmatched junction bases: 8. The CDR3 coding sequence is TGTGCCAGCAGCCAACTGTTTCGCGGGGGTCAAGAGACCCAGTACTTC. Translation: CASSQLFRGGQETQYF.

The chain links TRBV7-9 to TRBJ1-6, with 8 bases that match TRBD1. The germline gives CDR1 SEHNR, CDR2 FQNEAQ (reference sequence). V dropped 2 bases and J dropped 2; count of bases not matched to a gene: 8. This CDR3 spans 18 amino acids. The chain's CDR3 is CASSLFQGARAYNSPLHF. CDR3 bases: TGTGCCAGCAGCTTATTTCAGGGGGCTAGGGCCTATAATTCACCCCTCCACTTT.

This clonotype was detected only a few times. The chain joins TRBV6-5 to TRBJ2-7; 9 nucleotides align to TRBD1. CDR3 length equals 14 residues. Trimming took 6 bases from V and 7 from J; bases not matched to a gene: 10. CDR1 is MNHEY, CDR2 SVGAGI, per germline. In nucleotides, the CDR3 is TGTGCCAGCAGAAAACGAGACAGGGGGTGGGAGCAGTACGTC. Protein: CASRKRDRGWEQYV.

V usage is TRBV4-2 and J usage is TRBJ1-2; D unresolved. There are 16 residues in the CDR3. Germline V gene sequence: CDR1 LGHNA, CDR2 YNFKEQ. Trimming removed 4 bases at V and 4 bases at J, with 19 bases between. The CDR3, as DNA: TGTGCCAGCAGCCCCCCTTTGCAGACTTCTGGCTATGGCTACACCTTC. It yields the protein CASSPPLQTSGYGYTF.

This clonotype has only a few counts. This chain joins TRBV30 and TRBJ1-5; 7 bases are shared with TRBD1. Unmatched junction bases numbered 4, after V lost 0 bases and J lost 8 bases. The CDR3 length is 13 residues. CDR1 is GTSNPN and CDR2 is SVGIG in the germline V gene (reference sequence). CDR3 loop: CAWSVQGSEPQHF. The CDR3 coding sequence is TGTGCCTGGAGTGTACAGGGGTCTGAGCCCCAGCATTTT.

This chain uses TRBV7-9 with TRBJ1-4; 7 bases line up with TRBD1. The CDR3 runs 14 residues. CDR1 and CDR2 from the germline V gene are SEHNR and FQNEAQ (reference sequence). The V segment lost 5 bases and the J segment 6 bases; nucleotides outside the gene matches: 6. The CDR3 loop is CASSIGTVDEKLFF. The CDR3 DNA reads as TGTGCCAGCAGCATAGGGACAGTAGATGAAAAACTGTTTTTT.

This clonotype has more than one count but fewer than ten. CDR3 DNA: TGTGCCACTGGACAGGGGGGAATCCATGAGCAGTTCTTC. Translated: CATGQGGIHEQFF. The V and J genes are TRBV2 and TRBJ2-1; 10 nucleotides line up with TRBD1. In germline, CDR1 is SNHLY, CDR2 FYNNEI. V shed 10 bases, J shed 8 bases, and the junction held 8 bases outside the gene matches. CDR3 length: 13 amino acids.

This clonotype was observed a handful of times. The chain combines TRBV7-3 with TRBJ1-1; D unclear. CDR1 SGHTA and CDR2 FQGTGA come from the germline V gene. The CDR3 has 13 residues. V was pared by 6 bases and J by 3 bases, with 11 bases between. The CDR3 DNA sequence: TGTGCCAGCAGAAGCAGGTCGGACACTGAAGCTTTCTTT. Encoded protein: CASRSRSDTEAFF.

This clonotype occurred many times. The J gene is TRBJ1-4, the V gene TRBV5-4; 9 bases map to TRBD1. The CDR3 has 14 amino acids. CDR1 is SGHNT, CDR2 YYREEE, per germline (reference sequence). V shed 2 bases and J 8 bases; nucleotides not matched to a gene: 4. The CDR3: CASSLQGAVEKLFF. Here the CDR3 DNA reads TGTGCCAGCAGCTTACAGGGGGCGGTCGAAAAACTGTTTTTT.

The chain employs TRBV20-1 and TRBJ2-7; D possibly corresponds to TRBD2 (6 bases). V shed 2 bases and J shed 3 bases, with 8 bases lying between them. CDR1 is DFQATT and CDR2 is SNEGSKA in the germline V gene (reference sequence). The CDR3 is 12 amino acids. The CDR3 loop reads CSARRGSYEQYV. CDR3 DNA: TGCAGTGCTAGACGGGGGAGCTACGAGCAGTACGTC.

The gene calls are TRBV5-1 and TRBJ2-1; 8 bases align to TRBD1. CDR1 is SGHRS and CDR2 is YFSETQ in the germline V gene. This CDR3 is 15 amino acids long. The V segment lost 3 bases and the J segment 8 bases; nucleotides outside the gene matches: 10. CDR3: CASSSHGSRGHEQFF. CDR3 nucleotide sequence: TGCGCCAGCAGCTCCCACGGGAGCAGGGGGCATGAGCAGTTCTTC.

This clonotype was recorded only once. The genes are TRBV6-1 and TRBJ1-2; D is perhaps TRBD1 (5 bases). CDR3 length equals 13 residues. Trimming took off 4 bases at V and 5 bases at J, with 11 bases between the two ends. The germline CDR1 and CDR2 sequences are MNHNS and SASEGT. The CDR3 bases are TGTGCCAGCAGTGTAGACAGTCTTTATGGCTACACCTTC. Translating gives CASSVDSLYGYTF.

The chain joins TRBV10-3 to TRBJ2-5; D gene ambiguous. Trimming cost V 2 bases and J 0 bases, with 4 bases left between them. CDR1 and CDR2 from the germline V gene are ENHRY and SYGVKD. This CDR3 region has 13 residues. Written as DNA, the CDR3 is TGTGCCATCAGTGAGGTAGACCAAGAGACCCAGTACTTC. Protein product: CAISEVDQETQYF.

The CDR3 loop is CASTATGTILRETQYF. DNA for the CDR3: TGTGCCAGCACTGCCACGGGGACTATTCTTAGAGAGACCCAGTACTTC. The gene calls are TRBV6-2 or TRBV6-3 and TRBJ2-5; 7 positions match TRBD2. Germline V CDR1 and CDR2: MNHEY, SVGEGT. V lost 7 bases, J lost 4 bases, and 15 bases stayed unmatched. This CDR3 spans 16 amino acids.

The V gene is TRBV7-2, the J gene TRBJ1-4, with D possibly TRBD1 on 6 matching bases. Germline CDR1 and CDR2: SGHTA and FQGNSA. V was shortened by 5 bases and J by 7 bases, with 11 bases between the two germline ends. The CDR3 is made up of 13 amino acids. The CDR3 region has the DNA TGTGCCAGCAGCCCGGGGGCGAGTGAAAAACTGTTTTTT. Its protein is CASSPGASEKLFF. The full variable domain, in which reference TRBV7-2 and TRBJ1-4 provide the parts outside the CDR3, is GAGVSQSPSNKVTEKGKDVELRCDPISGHTALYWYRQSLGQGLEFLIYFQGNSAPDKSGLPSDRFSAERTGGSVSTLTIQRTQQEDSAVYLCASSPGASEKLFFGSGTQLSVL.

This chain joins TRBV10-2 and TRBJ1-5, with unresolved D. The CDR3 is made up of 14 amino acids. Germline V gives CDR1 WSHSY, CDR2 SAAADI. V shed 7 bases and J shed 0 bases, with 10 bases lying between them. CDR3 DNA sequence: TGCGCCAGCAAAGCCACCATTAGCAATCAGCCCCAGCATTTT. Translating gives CASKATISNQPQHF.